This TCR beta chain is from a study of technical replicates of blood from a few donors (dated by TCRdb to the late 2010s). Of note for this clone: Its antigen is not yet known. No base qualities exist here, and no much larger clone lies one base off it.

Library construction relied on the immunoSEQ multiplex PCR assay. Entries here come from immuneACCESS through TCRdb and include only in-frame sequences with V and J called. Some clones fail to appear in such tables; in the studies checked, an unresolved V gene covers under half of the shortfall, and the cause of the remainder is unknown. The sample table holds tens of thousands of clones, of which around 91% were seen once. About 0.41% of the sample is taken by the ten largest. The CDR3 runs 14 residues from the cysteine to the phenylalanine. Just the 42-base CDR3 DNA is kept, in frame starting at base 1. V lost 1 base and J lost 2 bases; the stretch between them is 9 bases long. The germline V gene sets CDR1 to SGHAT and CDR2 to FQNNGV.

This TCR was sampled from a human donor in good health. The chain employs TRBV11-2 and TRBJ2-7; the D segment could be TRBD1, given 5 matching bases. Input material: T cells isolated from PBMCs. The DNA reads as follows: TGTGCCAGCAGCTTAGGGCGACAGACCTACGAGCAGTACTTC. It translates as CASSLGRQTYEQYF.